This entry is about one T cell receptor (beta chain). This entry is derived from a study of T-cell reconstitution after alpha-beta-depleted transplantation in children. Trimming shortened V by 7 bases and J by 0 bases, and 10 bases separated the two germline ends. The length of the CDR3 is 14 residues. The germline gives CDR1 MNHEY, CDR2 SMNVEV (reference sequence). Preparing the TCRbeta library involved the use of unique molecular identifiers. Via MiXCR, TCRdb re-called the PCR reads, giving one row per CDR3 protein. The sample includes hundreds of thousands of distinct CDR3 sequences, 25% of them seen just once.

This specimen was PBMCs, taken before TCRalphabeta/CD19-depleted stem cell transplant. This receptor was identified in a girl aged 2-15 years with Fanconi anemia, due to receive a stem cell transplant. This chain uses TRBV27 with TRBJ2-1; tentatively, D is TRBD2 (5 bases). The CDR3 here is CASNGLSSYNEQFF. The CDR3 DNA sequence: TGTGCCAGCAACGGACTTAGCTCCTACAATGAGCAGTTCTTC.